Each of the 19 T cell receptor beta chains below was sequenced from the same sample in a study of T cells after yellow fever vaccination (dated by TCRdb to about 2019). Library preparation used 5' RACE. The sample was run on an Illumina NovaSeq 6000. In-frame beta chains were kept once TCRdb had trimmed the public reads at Q25 with fastp and called clones with MiXCR. Every CDR3 protein is listed once, alongside the most common genes and DNA of its rows. Here the sample has over 300,000 distinct CDR3 sequences; around 4% occur a single time. About 20% of the sample is held by the ten biggest clonotypes. The sample's treatment or condition, from its label and the paper: live attenuated yellow fever vaccine strain. Sequencing used PBMCs, obtained on the day of the yellow fever booster vaccination. The receptors come from a man aged 18 to 30 who received the YFV17D yellow fever vaccine.

This clonotype has ten or more counts. The gene calls are TRBV24-1 and TRBJ2-2; D perhaps matches TRBD2 (5 bases). Looked up from germline, CDR1 is KGHDR and CDR2 is SFDVKD. The CDR3 is 13 amino acids. Trimming left V 10 bases short and J 1 base short, with 9 bases between. The chain's CDR3 is CATGAENTGELFF. CDR3 in DNA: TGTGCCACGGGAGCGGAGAACACCGGGGAGCTGTTTTTT.

This clonotype was counted at least ten times. The chain combines TRBV7-9 with TRBJ2-3; D gene uncertain. V was pared by 6 bases and J by 6 bases, with 10 bases between. The CDR3 runs to 12 residues. Germline V gene sequence: CDR1 SEHNR, CDR2 FQNEAQ (reference sequence). CDR3 DNA sequence: TGTGCCAGCAGTTCTGCTAGGGATACGCAGTATTTT. This encodes CASSSARDTQYF.

This clonotype has at least ten counts. CDR3 DNA sequence: TGTGCCATCATGGGGGGACTAGCGGGACTCACAGATACGCAGTATTTT. Translated, it gives CAIMGGLAGLTDTQYF. The chain uses TRBV10-3 and TRBJ2-3; TRBD2 agrees at 13 bases. With 7 bases clipped from V and 2 bases from J, the junction kept 6 bases outside the gene matches. The CDR3 has 16 residues. Germline CDR1 is ENHRY and CDR2 is SYGVKD.

This chain joins TRBV20-1 and TRBJ1-2, with D unresolved. Germline V gene sequence: CDR1 DFQATT, CDR2 SNEGSKA (reference sequence). The CDR3 length is 12 residues. The V gene lost 3 bases and the J gene lost 7 bases, with 12 bases spanning the gap. CDR3 DNA: TGCAGTGCTAGCCCCCCCTCGGGTGGCTACACCTTC. Translated: CSASPPSGGYTF.

This clonotype was picked up many times. V and J are TRBV7-3 and TRBJ2-7; D possibly corresponds to TRBD1 (5 bases). The CDR3 runs to 15 residues. Trimming stripped 0 bases from V and 2 bases from J, with 11 bases between. Germline V gene data show CDR1 as SGHTA and CDR2 as FQGTGA. CDR3 residues: CASSLTGQQAYEQYF. The CDR3 DNA sequence: TGTGCCAGCAGCTTAACGGGGCAGCAGGCCTACGAGCAGTACTTC.

The V call is TRBV7-2, the J call TRBJ1-1, with no clear D. Germline V gene sequence: CDR1 SGHTA, CDR2 FQGNSA. The CDR3 is 13 residues long. Trimming shortened V by 5 bases and J by 4 bases, and 11 bases separated the two germline ends. The CDR3: CASSPQYSTEAFF. DNA of the CDR3: TGTGCCAGCAGCCCTCAATACTCCACTGAAGCTTTCTTT.

This clonotype came up many times. This sequence joins TRBV29-1 and TRBJ2-7; D remains unclear. The CDR3 is made up of 12 amino acids. V lost 5 bases and J lost 3, with 11 bases in between. CDR1 is SQVTM and CDR2 is ANQGSEA in the germline V gene. The CDR3 coding sequence is TGCAGCGTTACCAGTTTGGACTACGAGCAGTACTTC. This gives the protein CSVTSLDYEQYF.

In this sample, this clonotype turned up many times. The chain is built from TRBV29-1 and TRBJ2-7; TRBD1 is a possible D gene (6 bases). The germline CDR1 and CDR2 sequences are SQVTM and ANQGSEA. Trimming pared 2 bases from V and 3 bases from J, leaving 11 bases between. There are 13 residues in the CDR3. CDR3 coding DNA: TGCAGCGTTGAAAAGGACAGCAACTACGAGCAGTACTTC. It is translated as CSVEKDSNYEQYF.

At least ten counts were recorded for this clonotype. The chain has TRBV7-8 and TRBJ2-6, with 12 bases that match TRBD2. The V segment lost 4 bases and the J segment 14 bases; nucleotides outside the gene matches: 12. Germline CDR1 is SGHVS and CDR2 is FQNEAQ. CDR3 size: 16 residues. The DNA for the CDR3 is TGTGCCAGCAGCTCCCAGACTAGCGGGGGCCCCTCGTTCCTGACTTTC. Its translation: CASSSQTSGGPSFLTF.

Many counts were recorded for this clonotype. In nucleotides, the CDR3 is TGTGCCAGCAGCCGCGGACAATCCTACGAGCAGTACGTC. It yields the protein CASSRGQSYEQYV. The V gene is TRBV5-4, the J gene TRBJ2-7; tentative D call: TRBD1 (5 bases). The ends were cut back, 4 bases at V and 1 base at J, with 9 bases in the middle. This CDR3 is 13 amino acids long. Germline CDR1 SGHNT, CDR2 YYREEE (reference sequence).

This clonotype was observed a few times. The rearrangement uses TRBV18 and TRBJ1-1; TRBD1 might be the D (5 bases). V lost 6 bases to trimming and J lost 2 bases, with 13 bases between them. The CDR3 loop spans 14 amino acids. From germline, CDR1 is KGHSH and CDR2 LQKENI. DNA for the CDR3: TGTGCCAGCTCGGTTATGGGGGACAACACTGAAGCTTTCTTT. It is translated as CASSVMGDNTEAFF.

The CDR3 DNA reads as TGTGCCAGCAGCCAAGTTGGGGCGAGAGATACGCAGTATTTT. It codes for CASSQVGARDTQYF. V gene TRBV3-1 combines with J gene TRBJ2-3; possible D gene TRBD1, 5 bases. Germline lookup yields CDR1 LGHDT and CDR2 YNNKEL (reference sequence). There are 14 residues in the CDR3. Trimming took 1 base from V and 5 from J, leaving 10 bases between them.

The genes are TRBV29-1 and TRBJ2-7; D possibly corresponds to TRBD2 (6 bases). The CDR3 consists of 14 residues. V was trimmed by 2 bases and J by 0 bases, leaving 11 bases between them. From germline, CDR1 is SQVTM and CDR2 ANQGSEA. CDR3 region: CSVESQGGSYEQYF. Here the CDR3 DNA reads TGCAGCGTTGAAAGTCAGGGAGGCTCCTACGAGCAGTACTTC.

Ten or more counts support this clonotype. The CDR3: CASSLHLRGPYQETQYF. For the CDR3, the DNA is TGCGCCAGCAGCCTCCACCTCAGGGGCCCGTACCAAGAGACCCAGTACTTC. The rearrangement uses TRBV4-1 and TRBJ2-5, with TRBD1 as a possible D gene (6 bases). CDR3 length: 17 residues. The ends were cut back, 4 bases at V and 0 bases at J, with 18 bases in the middle. Germline V gene sequence: CDR1 MGHRA, CDR2 YSYEKL.

This clonotype was detected many times. The chain is built from TRBV7-9 and TRBJ2-7; 9 nucleotides align to TRBD1. Trimming took 2 bases from V and 5 from J; bases not matched to a gene: 7. The V gene's germline CDR1 is SEHNR and CDR2 FQNEAQ (reference sequence). The CDR3 covers 15 residues. The CDR3 spells CASSLRAGQGHEQYF. For the CDR3, the DNA is TGTGCCAGCAGCTTAAGGGCGGGACAGGGCCACGAGCAGTACTTC.

This clonotype was seen ten or more times. The CDR3 region is CASSVGPNTGELFF. The CDR3, as DNA: TGTGCCAGCAGTGTGGGACCGAACACCGGGGAGCTGTTTTTT. This rearrangement joins TRBV6-1 to TRBJ2-2; either TRBD1 or TRBD2 may fit D (5 bases each). With 4 bases removed from V and 0 bases from J, the gap between germline ends came to 6 bases. Germline values: CDR1 MNHNS, CDR2 SASEGT. The CDR3 has 14 amino acids.

This clonotype has ten or more counts. The CDR3 nucleotides are TGTGCCAGCTCCCTAGGGGGGGCGTCTAATTACGAGCAGTACTTC. As protein: CASSLGGASNYEQYF. The V call is TRBV18, the J call TRBJ2-7; perhaps TRBD2 as D (7 bases). Per the germline V gene, CDR1 is KGHSH and CDR2 is LQKENI. V shed 6 bases and J shed 4 bases, with 19 bases lying between them. CDR3 size: 15 residues. Using reference TRBV18 and TRBJ2-7 for the parts outside the CDR3, the full variable domain is NAGVMQNPRHLVRRRGQEARLRCSPMKGHSHVYWYRQLPEEGLKFMVYLQKENIIDESGMPKERFSAEFPKEGPSILRIQQVVRGDSAAYFCASSLGGASNYEQYFGPGTRLTVT.

This sequence joins TRBV20-1 and TRBJ2-1; the D gene is possibly TRBD1 (6 bases). Germline assignment: CDR1 DFQATT and CDR2 SNEGSKA (reference sequence). The CDR3 loop spans 17 amino acids. Trimming pared 4 bases from V and 0 bases from J, leaving 19 bases between. In nucleotides, the CDR3 is TGCAGTGCTATTCGCCCGGGACACCAATTCTCCTACAATGAGCAGTTCTTC. As protein: CSAIRPGHQFSYNEQFF.

The table lists this clonotype with many counts. This chain links TRBV20-1 with TRBJ1-6, with TRBD1 identical over 9 bases. The CDR3 is made up of 15 amino acids. Unmatched junction bases numbered 10, after V lost 5 bases and J lost 8 bases. From germline, CDR1 is DFQATT and CDR2 SNEGSKA (reference sequence). The CDR3 spells CSALAGTGLYSPLHF. Written as DNA, the CDR3 is TGCAGTGCTTTGGCCGGGACAGGGCTGTATTCACCCCTCCACTTT.